The rows below give T cell receptor beta chains drawn from one sample of a study of Ad26.COV2.S vaccination and SARS-CoV-2 variants. The assay was immunoSEQ multiplex PCR, and TCRdb's table has in-frame clones only and misses some. The sample lists around 320,000 clones; about nine tenths were seen once. The source material was peripheral blood, sampled in a trial of Ad26.COV2.S vaccine versus placebo. The receptors derive from a person between 18 and 59 years old who received the Ad26.COV2.S COVID-19 vaccine or a placebo. Each CDR3 is given with its conserved first and last residue. D genes are given only for firm matches. The size entry is marked missing in some rows and otherwise reads once, few, many or a size class.

cdr3_aa,cdr3_nt,clone_size,j_call,d_call,v_call
CAWSPSSLWQYF,TGTGCCTGGAGTCCCTCCTCGCTATGGCAGTACTTC,NA,TRBJ2-7,NA,TRBV30
CASRGDNYEQYF,TGTGCCAGCAGGGGGGACAACTACGAGCAGTACTTC,NA,TRBJ2-7,NA,TRBV3-1/TRBV3-2
CASSVGDGYTF,TGTGCCAGCAGCGTAGGAGACGGCTACACCTTC,NA,TRBJ1-2,NA,TRBV9
CSASKGTEDVNSPLHF,TGCAGTGCTAGTAAGGGCACTGAGGATGTGAATTCACCCCTCCACTTT,few,TRBJ1-6,NA,TRBV20-1
CASSPRSGVNTEAFF,TGTGCCAGCAGCCCTAGGAGCGGAGTGAACACTGAAGCTTTCTTT,NA,TRBJ1-1,NA,TRBV7-9
CASRALGASNQPQHF,TGTGCCAGCAGGGCTCTGGGGGCAAGCAATCAGCCCCAGCATTTT,NA,TRBJ1-5,NA,TRBV6-5
CASSQYSGNTIYF,TGTGCCAGCAGTCAATACTCTGGAAACACCATATATTTT,few,TRBJ1-3,NA,TRBV12-3/TRBV12-4
CASSLYGQNTEAFF,TGCGCCAGCAGCTTGTACGGACAGAACACTGAAGCTTTCTTT,NA,TRBJ1-1,NA,TRBV5-1
CASILSGAFGGYTF,TGTGCCAGCATTCTCTCCGGGGCCTTCGGGGGCTACACCTTC,NA,TRBJ1-2,NA,TRBV28
CASSIPDWTGRKLFF,TGTGCCAGTAGTATCCCAGATTGGACAGGGAGGAAACTGTTTTTT,NA,TRBJ1-4,TRBD1,TRBV19
CASSLAVGDSYEQYF,TGTGCCAGCAGCTTAGCGGTGGGGGACTCCTACGAGCAGTACTTC,NA,TRBJ2-7,NA,TRBV7-6
CASSLERSSEAFF,TGTGCCAGCAGCTTAGAACGCAGCAGCGAAGCTTTCTTT,few,TRBJ1-1,NA,TRBV7-6
CASSPQGANYGYTF,TGTGCCAGTAGTCCGCAGGGGGCTAACTATGGCTACACCTTC,NA,TRBJ1-2,TRBD1,TRBV19
CASSHPGHLRGYTF,TGTGCCAGCAGTCACCCGGGACATCTTCGGGGCTACACCTTC,NA,TRBJ1-2,NA,TRBV6-5
CASNDGDSSYEQYF,TGTGCCAGCAATGACGGGGATAGCTCCTACGAGCAGTACTTC,NA,TRBJ2-7,NA,TRBV9
CASSLMPSGGITDTQYF,TGTGCCAGCAGCTTAATGCCTAGCGGGGGGATAACAGATACGCAGTATTTT,NA,TRBJ2-3,TRBD2,TRBV7-3